The 10 T cell receptor beta chains below come from one sample, sequenced in a study of cytomegalovirus exposure and HLA in healthy donors. In the PCR, 60 Vbeta and 13 Jbeta primers were used. Measured with immunoSEQ multiplex PCR; TCRdb has only the in-frame clones, and not every one. The data contain 150,000 to 200,000 clones, approximately 79% of them singletons. Material for sequencing was PBMCs. Every receptor here comes from a man aged 40-49 years in good health and CMV-seropositive.

In this sample, this clone turned up once. The chain has TRBV11-2 and TRBJ1-2, with D uncertain. The CDR3 runs 15 residues. Per germline, CDR1 SGHAT and CDR2 FQNNGV. Trimming took 1 base from V and 8 from J, leaving 17 bases between them. The DNA of the CDR3 is TGTGCCAGCAGCTTAGCGGGTGCGGCCCTATGGGGCTACACCTTC. Protein product: CASSLAGAALWGYTF. The complete variable domain, with remaining parts taken from reference TRBV11-2 and TRBJ1-2, reads EAGVAQSPRYKIIEKRQSVAFWCNPISGHATLYWYQQILGQGPKLLIQFQNNGVVDDSQLPKDRFSAERLKGVDSTLKIQPAKLEDSAVYLCASSLAGAALWGYTFGSGTRLTVV.

V usage is TRBV5-6 and J usage is TRBJ2-7, with D unclear. Trimming pared 4 bases from V and 4 bases from J, leaving 12 bases between. The CDR3 length is 13 residues. CDR1 is SGHDT and CDR2 is YYEEEE in the germline V gene. In DNA, the CDR3 is TGTGCCAGCAGCCTCTCAGACACATACGAGCAGTACTTC. This codes for CASSLSDTYEQYF.

Details on this clone: The sample carries other DNA sequences with the same CDR3. This chain links TRBV5-1 with TRBJ1-2; possibly TRBD1 for D (6 bases). The CDR3 is 14 amino acids. The germline CDR1 and CDR2 sequences are SGHRS and YFSETQ. V lost 3 bases to trimming and J lost 4 bases, with 13 bases between them. CDR3 nucleotide sequence: TGCGCCAGCAGCTCCAGGGGTGGAAGCTATGGCTACACCTTC. Translating it yields CASSSRGGSYGYTF.

This clone was seen a handful of times. This chain connects TRBV10-1 to TRBJ1-2; 8 nucleotides agree with TRBD1. CDR3 size: 16 residues. Germline V lookup: CDR1 WNHNN, CDR2 SYGVQD (reference sequence). V lost 7 bases, J lost 3 bases, and 13 bases stayed unmatched. CDR3 nucleotide sequence: TGCGCCAGCATTAAAGGACAGGGAAGGGCCCACTATGGCTACACCTTC. Translation: CASIKGQGRAHYGYTF.

This rearrangement joins TRBV6-5 to TRBJ1-1; D unclear. Trimming stripped 9 bases from V and 1 base from J, with 9 bases between. CDR1 and CDR2 from the germline V gene are MNHEY and SVGAGI. The CDR3 length is 12 residues. The CDR3 DNA sequence: TGTGCCAGTAAAGGAGGGAACACTGAAGCTTTCTTT. This codes for CASKGGNTEAFF.

This rearrangement joins TRBV5-1 to TRBJ2-1; D uncertain. Deletions cut 0 bases from V and 8 bases from J, with 12 bases between. The V gene's germline CDR1 is SGHRS and CDR2 YFSETQ. CDR3 length: 14 residues. The CDR3 DNA follows: TGCGCCAGCAGCTTGGGACTTGCTTGGGATGAGCAGTTCTTC. Amino acids: CASSLGLAWDEQFF.

The chain has TRBV7-3 and TRBJ2-1, with a tentative D call TRBD2 (5 bases). V was trimmed by 7 bases and J by 4 bases, leaving 14 bases between them. There are 14 residues in the CDR3. Germline CDR1 SGHTA, CDR2 FQGTGA. The CDR3 loop is CASKIGREYNEQFF. The CDR3 bases are TGTGCCAGCAAAATCGGTAGGGAGTACAATGAGCAGTTCTTC.

This chain uses TRBV6-1 with TRBJ2-1, with D possibly being TRBD2 (6 bases). The CDR3 contains 15 residues. Trimming stripped 1 base from V and 7 bases from J, with 14 bases between. Germline loops: CDR1 MNHNS, CDR2 SASEGT. CDR3 region: CASSEERSRGNEQFF. In nucleotides, the CDR3 is TGTGCCAGCAGTGAAGAGAGGAGCCGGGGGAATGAGCAGTTCTTC.

The CDR3 DNA sequence: TGTGCCAGCAGTTTATTGGCAGGGGTTCGGTCCGGGACCCAGTACTTC. Protein: CASSLLAGVRSGTQYF. The V and J genes are TRBV27 and TRBJ2-5; D is possibly TRBD1 (6 bases). The CDR3 extends over 16 amino acids. The V gene lost 1 base and the J gene lost 7 bases, with 19 bases spanning the gap. From germline, CDR1 is MNHEY and CDR2 SMNVEV (reference sequence).

The rearrangement uses TRBV5-1 and TRBJ2-5, with TRBD2 matching over 15 bases. The CDR3 consists of 14 residues. Germline CDR1 reads SGHRS; CDR2 reads YFSETQ. The junction had 7 bases not matched to a gene; V was cut back by 5 bases and J by 11 bases. The CDR3 is CASRWTSGGVEQYF. In nucleotides, the CDR3 is TGCGCCAGCAGATGGACTAGCGGGGGGGTAGAGCAGTACTTC.